Included here is one T cell receptor beta chain sequence, with context. The antigen is undetermined. Some clones are missing from TCRdb's copy, which holds only in-frame ones; the method was immunoSEQ multiplex PCR. The sample consists of approximately 9,600 clones, less than 85% of them appearing once. The data are from a study of T cell repertoires in ileal Crohn's disease. This CDR3 has 16 amino acids. Germline CDR1 and CDR2: SGHTA and FQGNSA. J was trimmed by 9 bases and V by 5 bases; bases with no gene match: 10. General study results and limits: Compared with CD4 T cells, sorted CD8 cells carried more expanded clones.

The chain recombines TRBV7-2 with TRBJ2-1; 13 positions match TRBD2. Sequencing input: ileal tissue. The receptor comes from an adult with Crohn's disease. The CDR3 DNA reads as TGTGCCAGCAGCCCAAGGACTAGCGGGGGTAACGGTGAGCAGTTCTTC. Residues: CASSPRTSGGNGEQFF.